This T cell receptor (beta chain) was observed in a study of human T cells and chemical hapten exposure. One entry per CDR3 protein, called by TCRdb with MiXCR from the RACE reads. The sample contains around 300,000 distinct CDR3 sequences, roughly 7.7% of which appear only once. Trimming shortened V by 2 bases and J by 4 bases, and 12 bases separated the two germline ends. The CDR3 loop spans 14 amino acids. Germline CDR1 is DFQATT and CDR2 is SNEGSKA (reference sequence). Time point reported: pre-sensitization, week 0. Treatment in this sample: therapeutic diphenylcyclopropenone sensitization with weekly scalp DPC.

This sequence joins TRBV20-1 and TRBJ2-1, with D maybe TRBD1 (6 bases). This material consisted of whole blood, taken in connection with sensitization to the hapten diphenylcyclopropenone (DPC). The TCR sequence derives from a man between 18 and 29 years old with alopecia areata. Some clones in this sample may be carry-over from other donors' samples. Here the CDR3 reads CSARMVQGYNEQFF. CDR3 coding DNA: TGCAGTGCTAGAATGGTACAGGGTTACAATGAGCAGTTCTTC.